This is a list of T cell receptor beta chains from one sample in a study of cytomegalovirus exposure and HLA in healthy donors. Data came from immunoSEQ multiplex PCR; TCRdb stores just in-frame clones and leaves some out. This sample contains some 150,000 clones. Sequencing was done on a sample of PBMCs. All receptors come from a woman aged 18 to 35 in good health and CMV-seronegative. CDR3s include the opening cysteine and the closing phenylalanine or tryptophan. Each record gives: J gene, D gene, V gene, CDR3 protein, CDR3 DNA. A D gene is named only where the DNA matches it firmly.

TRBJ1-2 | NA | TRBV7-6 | CASSHPGFYGYTF | TGTGCCAGCAGCCATCCAGGGTTCTATGGCTACACCTTC
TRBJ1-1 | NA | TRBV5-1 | CASSPTLSATHTEAFF | TGCGCCAGCAGCCCCACCCTTTCCGCCACTCACACTGAAGCTTTCTTT
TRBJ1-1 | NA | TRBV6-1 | CASSEYDRNTEAFF | TGTGCCAGCAGTGAATACGACAGGAACACTGAAGCTTTCTTT
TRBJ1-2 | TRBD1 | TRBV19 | CASKTGDGVYGYTF | TGTGCCAGTAAAACAGGGGATGGGGTGTATGGCTACACCTTC
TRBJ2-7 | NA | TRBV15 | CATSRDRASVYEQYF | TGTGCCACCAGCAGAGATCGGGCTAGCGTTTACGAGCAGTACTTC
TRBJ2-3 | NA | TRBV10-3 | CAISEWAQTQYF | TGTGCCATCAGTGAATGGGCACAAACGCAGTATTTT
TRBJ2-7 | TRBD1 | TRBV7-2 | CASSPTGYEQYF | TGTGCCAGCAGCCCGACAGGGTACGAGCAGTACTTC
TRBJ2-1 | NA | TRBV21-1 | CASSNRTSSDEQFF | TGTGCCAGCAGCAATAGGACTAGCTCGGATGAGCAGTTCTTC
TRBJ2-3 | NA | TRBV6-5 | CASSWGSPSTDTQYF | TGTGCCAGCAGTTGGGGCAGTCCTAGCACAGATACGCAGTATTTT
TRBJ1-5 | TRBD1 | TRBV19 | CASSLDRVNQPQHF | TGTGCCAGTAGTCTCGACAGGGTGAATCAGCCCCAGCATTTT
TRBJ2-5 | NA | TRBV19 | CASSRDTQETQYF | TGTGCCAGTAGTCGGGACACCCAAGAGACCCAGTACTTC
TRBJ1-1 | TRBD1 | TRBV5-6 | CASSLGTGWNTEAFF | TGTGCCAGCAGCTTGGGGACAGGGTGGAACACTGAAGCTTTCTTT
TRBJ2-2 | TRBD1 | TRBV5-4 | CASSLAGTGRTGELFF | TGTGCCAGCAGCTTGGCCGGGACAGGGCGCACCGGGGAGCTGTTTTTT
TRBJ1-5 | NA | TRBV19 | CASSIELGLSNQPQHF | TGTGCCAGTAGTATAGAATTGGGACTCAGCAATCAGCCCCAGCATTTT
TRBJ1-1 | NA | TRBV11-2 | CASSQQGNTEAFF | TGTGCCAGCAGCCAACAGGGGAACACTGAAGCTTTCTTT
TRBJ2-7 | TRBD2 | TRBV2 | CASTTESGSYEQYF | TGTGCCAGCACTACGGAGAGCGGGAGCTACGAGCAGTACTTC
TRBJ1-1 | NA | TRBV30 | CAWSYKGEAFF | TGTGCCTGGAGTTATAAGGGGGAAGCTTTCTTT
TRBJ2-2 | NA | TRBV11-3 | CASSLIRANTGELFF | TGTGCCAGCAGCTTAATACGAGCGAACACCGGGGAGCTGTTTTTT
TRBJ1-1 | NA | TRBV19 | CASMWQNTEAFF | TGTGCCAGTATGTGGCAGAACACTGAAGCTTTCTTT
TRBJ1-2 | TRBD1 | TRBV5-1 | CASSSNPGQGFGYTF | TGCGCCAGCAGCTCTAATCCGGGACAGGGATTCGGCTACACCTTC
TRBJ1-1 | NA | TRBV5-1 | CASSLYTQLNTEAFF | TGCGCCAGCAGCTTGTACACACAGCTGAACACTGAAGCTTTCTTT
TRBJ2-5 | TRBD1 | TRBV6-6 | CASSYNSGTAHTVQYF | TGTGCCAGCAGTTACAATTCCGGGACAGCGCATACAGTCCAGTACTTC
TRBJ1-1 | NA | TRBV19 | CASSSPGTMNIEAFF | TGTGCCAGTAGTTCCCCCGGGACAATGAACATTGAAGCTTTCTTT
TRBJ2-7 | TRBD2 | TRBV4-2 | CASSREIGLAGVDEQYF | TGTGCCAGCAGCCGAGAAATCGGACTAGCGGGAGTCGACGAGCAGTACTTC
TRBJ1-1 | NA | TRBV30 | CAWSVAGGITEAFF | TGTGCCTGGAGTGTTGCGGGAGGTATCACTGAAGCTTTCTTT
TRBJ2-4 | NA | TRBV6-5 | CASSYSAGGSKNIQYF | TGTGCCAGCAGTTACTCCGCCGGGGGATCCAAAAACATTCAGTACTTC
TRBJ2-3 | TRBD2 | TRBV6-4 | CASSENSGSDTQYF | TGTGCCAGCAGCGAAAATAGCGGGTCAGATACGCAGTATTTT
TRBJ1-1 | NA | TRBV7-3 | CASSLGRNTEAFF | TGTGCCAGCAGCTTAGGGAGGAACACTGAAGCTTTCTTT
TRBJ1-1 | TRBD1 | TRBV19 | CASSYAGQGGVAFF | TGTGCCAGTAGTTACGCGGGACAGGGGGGGGTAGCTTTCTTT
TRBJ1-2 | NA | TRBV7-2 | CASSLGETAIYGYTF | TGTGCCAGCAGCTTAGGAGAGACAGCGATCTATGGCTACACCTTC
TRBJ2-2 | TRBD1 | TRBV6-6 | CASSSRQGTGELFF | TGTGCCAGCAGTTCAAGACAGGGTACCGGGGAGCTGTTTTTT
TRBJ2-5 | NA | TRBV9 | CASSVDFQETQYF | TGTGCCAGCAGCGTAGACTTCCAAGAGACCCAGTACTTC
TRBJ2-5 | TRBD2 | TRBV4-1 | CASSQGSGRFQETQYF | TGCGCCAGCAGCCAGGGAAGCGGGAGATTCCAAGAGACCCAGTACTTC
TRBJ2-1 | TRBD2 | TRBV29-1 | CSVKRGSNEQFF | TGCAGCGTTAAGCGGGGAAGCAATGAGCAGTTCTTC
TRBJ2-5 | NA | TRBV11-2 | CASSLDGLGEETQYF | TGTGCCAGCAGCTTAGACGGACTGGGAGAAGAGACCCAGTACTTC
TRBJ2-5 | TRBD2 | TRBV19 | CASRTTGSSGETQYF | TGTGCCAGTCGGACCACCGGATCTAGCGGGGAGACCCAGTACTTC
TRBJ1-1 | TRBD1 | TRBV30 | CACRQGMNTEAFF | TGTGCCTGTAGACAGGGGATGAACACTGAAGCTTTCTTT
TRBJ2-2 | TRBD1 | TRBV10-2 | CASSSGQANTGELFF | TGCGCCAGCAGTTCAGGACAGGCCAACACCGGGGAGCTGTTTTTT
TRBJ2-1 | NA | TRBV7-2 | CASSLSQGAYNEQFF | TGTGCCAGCAGCTTATCACAGGGCGCCTACAATGAGCAGTTCTTC
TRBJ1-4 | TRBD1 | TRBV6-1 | CASREWDRNEKLFF | TGTGCCAGCAGAGAGTGGGACAGGAATGAAAAACTGTTTTTT
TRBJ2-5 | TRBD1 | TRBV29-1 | CSVGTGGLGETQYF | TGCAGCGTGGGGACAGGGGGCCTGGGAGAGACCCAGTACTTC